This T cell receptor (beta chain) is drawn from a study of molecular identifiers for immune sequencing clone quantification (dated by TCRdb to between 2018 and 2020). About the full investigation: For a replicate experiment, the RNA from either 20,000 or 100,000 naive CD8 T cells was divided into five aliquots, and four of those aliquots went on to sequencing. The study was a methods study using CD8 T cells to benchmark molecular-identifier clustering-based TCR repertoire sequencing (MIDCIRS) and TCR RNA copy counting.

A word on this clonotype: What antigen it recognizes has not been identified. Base qualities were left out, and no much larger clone turns up one base away.

Reading from cysteine to phenylalanine, the CDR3 counts 14 amino acids. The retained sequence is limited to the CDR3, 42 bases, with the frame set at the first base. The junction carries 11 bases between V and J, which are trimmed by 6 bases and 2 bases respectively. CDR1 is given as MGHDK and CDR2 as SYGVNS, both from the germline V gene. Beyond this particular receptor, the publication reports: Even against a background of about a million naive CD8 T cells, spiked-in Jurkat TCR RNA amounting to a single cell's worth was reported to be detectable. In CMV-specific effector cells, over 97% of molecules were held by clones above 20 RNA copies, whereas under 1% of molecules were held by such clones in naive cells. The naive libraries included spiked-in Jurkat TCR RNA (10 copies' worth), and this Jurkat TCR RNA is not part of the donor repertoire. Modeling estimated 3 to 3.5 recovered TCR RNA copies per cell, compared with roughly 10 by digital PCR, which implies 25% to 30% capture efficiency. Highly expanded clone sizes could be underestimated because identical TCR molecules may share a barcode. When barcode sub-clustering was omitted, TCR diversity was inflated by chimeric consensus sequences, with chimeras reaching as high as 47%.

Library construction relied on PCR. TCRdb shows the sequencer as NextSeq 500. Bulk TCR libraries were made following a previously described method, with the TCR primers given in Table S5. Purification of total RNA was performed with the Qiagen AllPrep DNA/RNA kit. Reads from multiple sequencing runs of the same library were pooled before analysis. As for the original processing: Reads were retained only if the reads had an exact TCR constant sequence, and the retained reads were trimmed to 150 nt and grouped according to their 12-nt molecular barcodes. Within each barcode group, reads were sub-clustered at a 15% Levenshtein threshold, and quality-weighted consensus sequences were built per RNA molecule. Non-functional sequences were filtered out, along with any lower-count sequence sitting one edit away from another sequence. On the basis of fitting two negative binomial distributions, barcode sub-clusters with fewer than 20% of the maximum read count were discarded. TCRdb itself trimmed the public reads at Q25 with fastp, ran MiXCR and retained productive beta chains. Rows are combined by CDR3 protein, so each entry shows the most common genes and DNA. These V and J calls originate from TCRdb's pipeline instead of the authors' own analysis. For this sample the table gives about half a million distinct CDR3 sequences, of which roughly 24% were detected only once. Just over 0.75% of the sample lies in the top ten.

Libraries of naive CD8 T cells were built from anywhere between about 17,000 and 1,000,000 sorted cells, with 10%, 30% or 50% of the purified RNA used. Naive CD8 T cells, defined as CD8+CD4-CCR7+CD45RA+, were FACS-sorted into RLT Plus buffer on a BD FACSAria II. To test detection sensitivity, Jurkat RNA equivalent to ten TCR copies was spiked into samples of about 19,000-1,100,000 naive CD8 T cells. Enrichment of CD8 T cells was done with RosetteSep CD8+ T Cell Enrichment Cocktail plus Ficoll-Paque, and ACK red cell lysis came afterward. The sample comprised naive CD8+ T cells from blood, with Jurkat cell RNA spiked in. What the cell subset or site label conveys for this sample: FACS-sorted CD8+CD4-CCR7+CD45RA+ naive T cells. The source of this sequence is a human donor in good health. Some libraries in this study had Jurkat cell RNA spiked in. This chain is built from TRBV25-1 and TRBJ1-3, with the D gene too uncertain to name. The DNA sequence is given as TGTGCCAGCAGAGCGCGTGGGCCTGGAAACACCATATATTTT. The translation is CASRARGPGNTIYF.